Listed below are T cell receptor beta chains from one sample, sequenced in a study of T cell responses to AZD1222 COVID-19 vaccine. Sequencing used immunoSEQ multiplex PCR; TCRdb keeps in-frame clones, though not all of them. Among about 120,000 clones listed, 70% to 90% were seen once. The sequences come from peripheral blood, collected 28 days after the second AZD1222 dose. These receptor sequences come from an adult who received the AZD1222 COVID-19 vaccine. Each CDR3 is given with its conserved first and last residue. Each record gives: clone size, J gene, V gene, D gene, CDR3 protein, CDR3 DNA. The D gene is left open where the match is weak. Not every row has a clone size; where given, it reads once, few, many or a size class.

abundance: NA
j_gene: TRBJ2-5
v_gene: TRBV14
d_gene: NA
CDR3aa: CASSHRGHKKETQYF
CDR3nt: TGTGCCAGCAGCCACCGAGGACACAAAAAAGAGACCCAGTACTTC

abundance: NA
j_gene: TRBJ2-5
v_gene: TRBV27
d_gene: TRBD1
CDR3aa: CASSLTGGWEETQYF
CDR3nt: TGTGCCAGCAGTTTAACAGGGGGCTGGGAAGAGACCCAGTACTTC

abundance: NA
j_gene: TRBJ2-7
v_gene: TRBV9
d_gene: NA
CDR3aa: CASSVNSGTDYEQYF
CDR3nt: TGTGCCAGCAGCGTGAATTCCGGGACGGACTACGAGCAGTACTTC

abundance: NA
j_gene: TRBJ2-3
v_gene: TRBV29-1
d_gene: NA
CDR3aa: CSVDEITQYF
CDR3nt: TGCAGCGTCGACGAGATTACGCAGTATTTT

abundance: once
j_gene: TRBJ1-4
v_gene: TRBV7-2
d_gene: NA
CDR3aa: CASSLGSRNEKLFF
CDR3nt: TGTGCCAGCAGCTTAGGCAGCCGAAATGAAAAACTGTTTTTT

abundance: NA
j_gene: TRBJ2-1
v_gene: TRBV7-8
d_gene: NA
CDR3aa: CASSSQGGLEQFF
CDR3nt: TGTGCCAGCAGCTCCCAGGGCGGGCTTGAGCAGTTCTTC

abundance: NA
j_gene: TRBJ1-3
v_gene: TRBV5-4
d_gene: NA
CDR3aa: CASSLGGPSSGNTIYF
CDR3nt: TGTGCCAGCAGCTTGGGCGGGCCGTCCTCTGGAAACACCATATATTTT

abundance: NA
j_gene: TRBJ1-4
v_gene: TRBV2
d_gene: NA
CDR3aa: CASAATNEKLFF
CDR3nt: TGTGCCAGTGCGGCAACTAATGAAAAACTGTTTTTT

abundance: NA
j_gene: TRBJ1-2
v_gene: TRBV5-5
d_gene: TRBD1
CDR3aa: CASSSGTGDGYTF
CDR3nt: TGTGCCAGCAGCAGCGGGACAGGGGATGGCTACACCTTC

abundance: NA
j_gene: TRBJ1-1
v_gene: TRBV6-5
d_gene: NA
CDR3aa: CASREGGWTTEAFF
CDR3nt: TGTGCCAGCAGGGAGGGGGGGTGGACCACTGAAGCTTTCTTT

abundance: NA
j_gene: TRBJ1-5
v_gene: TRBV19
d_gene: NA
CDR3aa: CASSKRQASNQPQHF
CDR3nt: TGTGCCAGTAGTAAAAGACAGGCTAGCAATCAGCCCCAGCATTTT

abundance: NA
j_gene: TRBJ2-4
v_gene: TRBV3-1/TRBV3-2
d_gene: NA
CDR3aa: CASSRTQSNIQYF
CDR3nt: TGTGCCAGCAGCAGGACGCAATCAAACATTCAGTACTTC

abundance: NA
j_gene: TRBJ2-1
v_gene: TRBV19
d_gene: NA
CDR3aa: CASSIVGENEQFF
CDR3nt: TGTGCCAGTAGTATCGTCGGGGAAAATGAGCAGTTCTTC

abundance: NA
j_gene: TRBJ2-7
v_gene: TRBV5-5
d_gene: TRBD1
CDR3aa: CASSRGQQGAGAYEQYF
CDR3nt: TGTGCCAGCAGCAGGGGGCAACAGGGGGCGGGTGCCTACGAGCAGTACTTC

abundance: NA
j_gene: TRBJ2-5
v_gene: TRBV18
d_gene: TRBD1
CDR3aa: CASSPRGPPEETQYF
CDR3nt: TGTGCCAGCTCACCCAGGGGGCCCCCCGAAGAGACCCAGTACTTC

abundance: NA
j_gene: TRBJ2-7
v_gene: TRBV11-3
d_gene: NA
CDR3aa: CASSLSWYEQYF
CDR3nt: TGTGCCAGCAGCTTGAGCTGGTACGAGCAGTACTTC

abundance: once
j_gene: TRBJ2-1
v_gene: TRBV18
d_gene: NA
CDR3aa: CASSPAADNEQFF
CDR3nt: TGTGCCAGCTCACCCGCAGCGGACAATGAGCAGTTCTTC

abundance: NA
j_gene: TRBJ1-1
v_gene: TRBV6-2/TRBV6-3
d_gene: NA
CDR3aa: CASSPDRASAEAFF
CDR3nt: TGTGCCAGCAGTCCAGACCGAGCCTCCGCTGAAGCTTTCTTT

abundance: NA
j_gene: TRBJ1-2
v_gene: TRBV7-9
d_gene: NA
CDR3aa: CASSWAGVYGYTF
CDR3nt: TGTGCCAGCAGCTGGGCAGGGGTCTATGGCTACACCTTC

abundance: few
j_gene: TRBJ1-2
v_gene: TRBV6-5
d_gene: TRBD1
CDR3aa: CASRIPGQGAYGYTF
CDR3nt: TGTGCCAGCAGGATCCCGGGACAGGGGGCATATGGCTACACCTTC

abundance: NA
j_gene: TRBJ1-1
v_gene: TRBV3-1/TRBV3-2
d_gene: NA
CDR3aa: CASSQDLGRVGTEAFF
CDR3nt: TGTGCCAGCAGCCAAGATCTGGGCAGGGTGGGCACTGAAGCTTTCTTT

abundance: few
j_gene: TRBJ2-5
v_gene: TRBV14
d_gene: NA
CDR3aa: CASSPRGGQETQYF
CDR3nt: TGTGCCAGCAGCCCCCGGGGTGGGCAAGAGACCCAGTACTTC

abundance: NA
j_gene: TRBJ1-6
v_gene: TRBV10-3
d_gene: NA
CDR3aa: CATHGSYNSPLHF
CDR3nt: TGTGCCACCCACGGCTCCTATAATTCACCCCTCCACTTT

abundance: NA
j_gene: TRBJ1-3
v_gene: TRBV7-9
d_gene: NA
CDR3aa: CASSPRGVSPGNTIYF
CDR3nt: TGTGCCAGCAGCCCACGGGGGGTTTCCCCTGGAAACACCATATATTTT

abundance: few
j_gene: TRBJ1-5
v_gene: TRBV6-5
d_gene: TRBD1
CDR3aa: CASSPGTGVQPQHF
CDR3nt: TGTGCCAGCAGCCCCGGGACAGGAGTTCAGCCCCAGCATTTT

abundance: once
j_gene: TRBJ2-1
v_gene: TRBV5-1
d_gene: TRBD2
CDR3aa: CASSFSGTSGGANEQFF
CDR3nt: TGCGCCAGCAGCTTCTCGGGGACTAGCGGGGGTGCCAATGAGCAGTTCTTC

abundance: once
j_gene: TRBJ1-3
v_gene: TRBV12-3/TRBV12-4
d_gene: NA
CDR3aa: CASSPGGNTIYF
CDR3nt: TGTGCCAGCAGTCCGGGGGGTAACACCATATATTTT

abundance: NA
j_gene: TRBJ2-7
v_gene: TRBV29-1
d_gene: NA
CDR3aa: CSAVRESEQYF
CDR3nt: TGCAGCGCCGTTAGGGAGTCGGAGCAGTACTTC

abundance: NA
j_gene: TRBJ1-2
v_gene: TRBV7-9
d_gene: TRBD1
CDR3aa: CASSSRGTGRTNYGYTF
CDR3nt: TGTGCCAGCAGCTCCCGCGGGACAGGGCGCACTAACTATGGCTACACCTTC

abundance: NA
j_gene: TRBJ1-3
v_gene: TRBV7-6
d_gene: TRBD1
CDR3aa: CASSLAGTGAHSGNTIYF
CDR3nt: TGTGCCAGCAGCTTAGCGGGGACAGGGGCCCACTCTGGAAACACCATATATTTT

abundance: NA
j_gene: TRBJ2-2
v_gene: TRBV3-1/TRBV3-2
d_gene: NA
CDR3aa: CASSQARTANTGELFF
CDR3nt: TGTGCCAGCAGCCAAGCTCGGACGGCGAACACCGGGGAGCTGTTTTTT

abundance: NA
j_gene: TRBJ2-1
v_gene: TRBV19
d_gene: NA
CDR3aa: CASSIYEGVDEQFF
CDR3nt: TGTGCCAGTAGTATCTATGAGGGGGTGGATGAGCAGTTCTTC

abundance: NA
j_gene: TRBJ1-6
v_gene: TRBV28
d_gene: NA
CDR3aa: CASSSGAGLTLHF
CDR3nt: TGTGCCAGCAGTTCGGGGGCGGGTTTGACCCTCCACTTT

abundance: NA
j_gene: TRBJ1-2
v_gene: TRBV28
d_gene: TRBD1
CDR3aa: CASRSTGGSFYGYTF
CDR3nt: TGTGCCAGCAGATCTACAGGGGGAAGTTTCTATGGCTACACCTTC

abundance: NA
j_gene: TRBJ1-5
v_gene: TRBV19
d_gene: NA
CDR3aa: CASNARDKNNQPQHF
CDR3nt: TGTGCCAGTAACGCGAGGGACAAGAACAATCAGCCCCAGCATTTT

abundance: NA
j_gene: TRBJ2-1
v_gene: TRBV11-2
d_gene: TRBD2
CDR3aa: CASSLVRGGPDDEQFF
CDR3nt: TGTGCCAGCAGCTTAGTGCGGGGGGGGCCTGACGATGAGCAGTTCTTC

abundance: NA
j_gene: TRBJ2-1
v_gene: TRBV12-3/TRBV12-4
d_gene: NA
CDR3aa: CASSSGFNEQFF
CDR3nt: TGTGCCAGCAGTTCCGGATTCAATGAGCAGTTCTTC

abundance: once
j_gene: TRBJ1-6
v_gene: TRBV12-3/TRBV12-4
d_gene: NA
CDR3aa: CASSFGNSPLHF
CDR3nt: TGTGCCAGCAGTTTTGGCAATTCACCCCTCCACTTT

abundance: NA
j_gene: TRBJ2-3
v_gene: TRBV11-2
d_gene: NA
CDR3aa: CASSSPSDVGGLGDTQYF
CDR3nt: TGTGCCAGCAGCTCCCCCTCCGACGTGGGGGGGCTGGGAGATACGCAGTATTTT

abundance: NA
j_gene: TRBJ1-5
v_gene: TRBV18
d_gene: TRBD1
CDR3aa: CASSPGTENQPQHF
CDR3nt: TGTGCCAGCTCACCGGGGACAGAGAATCAGCCCCAGCATTTT

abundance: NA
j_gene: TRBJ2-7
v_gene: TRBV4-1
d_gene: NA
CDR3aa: CASSPTGMSQYF
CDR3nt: TGCGCCAGCAGCCCCACAGGGATGTCACAGTACTTC

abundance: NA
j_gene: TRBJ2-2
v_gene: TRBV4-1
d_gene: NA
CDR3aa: CASSLDTNTGELFF
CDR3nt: TGCGCCAGCAGTCTGGACACCAACACCGGGGAGCTGTTTTTT

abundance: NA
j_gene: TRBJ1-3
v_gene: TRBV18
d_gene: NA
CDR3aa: CASSQPRILGGNTIYF
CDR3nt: TGTGCCAGCTCACAACCTCGGATCCTAGGCGGAAACACCATATATTTT

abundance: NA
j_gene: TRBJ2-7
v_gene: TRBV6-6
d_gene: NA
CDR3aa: CASSYPGRNYEQYF
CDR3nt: TGTGCCAGCAGTTACCCGGGACGGAACTACGAGCAGTACTTC

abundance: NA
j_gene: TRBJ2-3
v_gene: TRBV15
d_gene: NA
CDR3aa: CATSRDGDFPPDTQYF
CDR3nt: TGTGCCACCAGCAGAGATGGGGACTTCCCCCCAGATACGCAGTATTTT